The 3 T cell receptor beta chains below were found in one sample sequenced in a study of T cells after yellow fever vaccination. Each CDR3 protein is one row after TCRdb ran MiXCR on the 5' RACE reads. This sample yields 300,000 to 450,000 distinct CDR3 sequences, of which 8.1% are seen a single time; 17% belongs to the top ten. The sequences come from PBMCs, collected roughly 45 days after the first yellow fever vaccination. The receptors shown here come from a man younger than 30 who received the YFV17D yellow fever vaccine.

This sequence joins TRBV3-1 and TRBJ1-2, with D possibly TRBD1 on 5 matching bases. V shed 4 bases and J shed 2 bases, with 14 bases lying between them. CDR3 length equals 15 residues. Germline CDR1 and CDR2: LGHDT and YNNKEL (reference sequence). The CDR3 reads CASSPRGGANYGYTF. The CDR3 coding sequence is TGTGCCAGCAGCCCCCGTGGAGGGGCCAACTATGGCTACACCTTC.

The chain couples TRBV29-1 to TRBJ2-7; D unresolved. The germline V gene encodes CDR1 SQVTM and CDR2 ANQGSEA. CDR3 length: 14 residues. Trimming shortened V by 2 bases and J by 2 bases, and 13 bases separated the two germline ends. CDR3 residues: CSVETSVAAYEQYV. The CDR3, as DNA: TGCAGCGTTGAAACGTCGGTCGCCGCCTACGAGCAGTACGTC.

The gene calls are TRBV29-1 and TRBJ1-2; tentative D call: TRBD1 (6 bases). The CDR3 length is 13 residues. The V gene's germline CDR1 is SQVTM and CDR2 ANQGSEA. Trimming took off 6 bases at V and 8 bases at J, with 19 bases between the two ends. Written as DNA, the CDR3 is TGCAGCGTCTGGGAGGACAGCGTAGGCGGCTACACCTTC. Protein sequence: CSVWEDSVGGYTF.